This T cell receptor beta chain was recovered during a study of blood T cell repertoires in COVID-19. Background on the study: Some COVID-19 samples were acute and others convalescent; all came from the United States, Italy and Spain. PBMCs, B-cell-depleted T cells, or T cells provided the cDNA or gDNA that made up the material.

As originally analysed: Amplified reference gene primers provided the basis for estimating nucleated cell counts. Profiled with immunoSEQ multiplex PCR; TCRdb holds only in-frame clones, not every one. D and trimming come from the DNA, and the V and J calls and clone size come from that table. The sample lists 73,000 or so clones; 84% were seen once. Sequencing was carried out using peripheral blood. The sequence came from a woman aged 60-70 years with acute or convalescent COVID-19.

CDR3 residues: CASSESRTMHEQFF. DNA for the CDR3: TGTGCCAGCAGTGAATCGCGAACCATGCATGAGCAGTTCTTC. The chain recombines TRBV6-1 with TRBJ2-1; D not certain. With 2 bases removed from V and 8 bases from J, the gap between germline ends came to 13 bases. The CDR3 runs 14 residues. The germline gives CDR1 MNHNS, CDR2 SASEGT.